This T cell receptor beta chain was found in a study of blood T cell repertoires in COVID-19. Study as a whole: Samples came from the United States, Italy and Spain, spanning acute and convalescent COVID-19. T cells, B-cell-depleted T cells, or PBMCs provided the cDNA or gDNA that served as material.

The V end was cut by 3 bases, the J end by 13 bases, with 13 bases between. Germline loops: CDR1 MNHNS, CDR2 SASEGT. The CDR3 runs 13 residues. Under the authors' procedure: From reference gene primer amplification, estimates of nucleated cell counts were derived. Sequenced by immunoSEQ multiplex PCR; TCRdb stores in-frame clones only, minus some. V, J and clone size are those of that table, while D and trimming were read from the DNA. The sample consists of about 98,000 clones, around nine tenths of them appearing once. Material for sequencing was peripheral blood. The chain employs TRBV6-1 and TRBJ1-6; maybe TRBD1 (5 bases). The clonotype was recovered from a man in his 70s with acute or convalescent COVID-19. The CDR3 DNA reads as TGTGCCAGCAGTGACAGACCTAGGGGTCCCCTCCACTTT. Its protein product is CASSDRPRGPLHF.